Listed below are T cell receptor beta chains from one sample, sequenced in a study of Ad26.COV2.S vaccination and SARS-CoV-2 variants. Measured with immunoSEQ multiplex PCR; TCRdb has only the in-frame clones, and not every one. This table holds about 400,000 clones, roughly nine tenths found once. The specimen comprised peripheral blood, sampled in a trial of Ad26.COV2.S vaccine versus placebo. The receptors here all came from a person between 18 and 59 years old who received the Ad26.COV2.S COVID-19 vaccine or a placebo. The CDR3 runs from the conserved cysteine through the conserved F or W. The order of the fields is J gene, clone size, V gene, D gene, CDR3 protein, CDR3 DNA. The D gene is left open where the match is weak. Expanded clones get a size class; other rows say once, few or many, or leave the size out.

J: TRBJ2-5; size: -; V: TRBV7-2; D: -; CDR3: CASSFGGQSETQYF; DNA: TGTGCCAGCAGCTTCGGTGGGCAGTCAGAGACCCAGTACTTC
J: TRBJ1-5; size: -; V: TRBV6-1; D: -; CDR3: CASSEAGLDQPQHF; DNA: TGTGCCAGCAGTGAAGCGGGCCTTGATCAGCCCCAGCATTTT
J: TRBJ1-1; size: -; V: TRBV27; D: -; CDR3: CASSSVTEAFF; DNA: TGTGCCAGCAGTTCTGTCACTGAAGCTTTCTTT
J: TRBJ1-1; size: -; V: TRBV10-3; D: -; CDR3: CAITGKVDTEAFF; DNA: TGTGCCATCACTGGGAAGGTCGACACTGAAGCTTTCTTT
J: TRBJ2-7; size: -; V: TRBV24-1; D: TRBD1; CDR3: CATSDSPDRVPSYEQYF; DNA: TGTGCCACCAGTGACTCACCGGACAGGGTGCCCTCCTACGAGCAGTACTTC
J: TRBJ2-7; size: -; V: TRBV9; D: TRBD1; CDR3: CASSASWGQGYHEQYF; DNA: TGTGCCAGCAGTGCCAGCTGGGGACAGGGGTACCACGAGCAGTACTTC
J: TRBJ2-5; size: -; V: TRBV5-1; D: -; CDR3: CASSPSEMAAETQYF; DNA: TGCGCCAGCAGCCCTTCTGAGATGGCTGCAGAGACCCAGTACTTC
J: TRBJ2-1; size: -; V: TRBV6-4; D: -; CDR3: CASSDQGGTASNEQFF; DNA: TGTGCCAGCAGTGACCAGGGGGGGACAGCATCGAATGAGCAGTTCTTC
J: TRBJ1-1; size: -; V: TRBV7-9; D: TRBD1; CDR3: CASSLAGGKRGRGGTEAFF; DNA: TGTGCCAGCAGCTTAGCGGGCGGGAAGAGGGGGCGCGGAGGCACTGAAGCTTTCTTT
J: TRBJ1-1; size: -; V: TRBV3-1/TRBV3-2; D: -; CDR3: CASSRVRGGNTEAFF; DNA: TGTGCCAGCAGCCGGGTTCGGGGGGGAAACACTGAAGCTTTCTTT
J: TRBJ1-2; size: -; V: TRBV10-2; D: -; CDR3: CASSEWAGLYGYTF; DNA: TGCGCCAGCAGTGAGTGGGCAGGACTCTATGGCTACACCTTC
J: TRBJ2-7; size: -; V: TRBV6-2/TRBV6-3; D: -; CDR3: CASSSSSGSEQYF; DNA: TGTGCCAGCAGTTCCAGCTCGGGCTCCGAGCAGTACTTC
J: TRBJ1-2; size: -; V: TRBV7-9; D: TRBD1; CDR3: CASSRRDREYGYTF; DNA: TGTGCCAGCAGCCGCCGGGACAGGGAATATGGCTACACCTTC
J: TRBJ1-5; size: -; V: TRBV6-2/TRBV6-3; D: TRBD1; CDR3: CASSSGQGNQPQHF; DNA: TGTGCCAGCAGTTCGGGACAGGGCAATCAGCCCCAGCATTTT
J: TRBJ1-1; size: once; V: TRBV9; D: -; CDR3: CASSEGATEAFF; DNA: TGTGCCAGCAGTGAAGGAGCGACTGAAGCTTTCTTT
J: TRBJ2-6; size: -; V: TRBV6-5; D: TRBD1; CDR3: CASKGGPGANVLTF; DNA: TGTGCCAGCAAAGGGGGCCCTGGGGCCAACGTCCTGACTTTC
J: TRBJ1-1; size: -; V: TRBV4-1; D: -; CDR3: CASSQELARLLPEAFF; DNA: TGCGCCAGCAGCCAAGAATTGGCACGATTACTTCCTGAAGCTTTCTTT
J: TRBJ2-2; size: -; V: TRBV19; D: TRBD1; CDR3: CATIKGAQGEWELFF; DNA: TGTGCCACCATCAAAGGGGCCCAGGGGGAATGGGAGCTGTTTTTT
J: TRBJ1-1; size: -; V: TRBV18; D: -; CDR3: CASSPMGGLNTEAFF; DNA: TGTGCCAGCTCACCGATGGGGGGCCTCAACACTGAAGCTTTCTTT
J: TRBJ1-4; size: -; V: TRBV18; D: -; CDR3: CASSPTGLGEKLFF; DNA: TGTGCCAGCTCACCAACGGGGCTCGGTGAAAAACTGTTTTTT
J: TRBJ1-5; size: -; V: TRBV10-3; D: -; CDR3: CAISESRVNQPQHF; DNA: TGTGCCATCAGTGAGTCAAGAGTCAATCAGCCCCAGCATTTT
J: TRBJ1-4; size: -; V: TRBV7-9; D: -; CDR3: CASSLSTATNEKLFF; DNA: TGTGCCAGCAGCTTATCCACAGCAACTAATGAAAAACTGTTTTTT
J: TRBJ1-2; size: -; V: TRBV14; D: -; CDR3: CASSQRQGNGYTF; DNA: TGTGCCAGCAGCCAACGGCAGGGGAATGGCTACACCTTC
J: TRBJ1-2; size: -; V: TRBV2; D: -; CDR3: CASSGSSNYGYTF; DNA: TGTGCCAGCAGTGGGAGCTCTAACTATGGCTACACCTTC
J: TRBJ2-7; size: -; V: TRBV7-2; D: -; CDR3: CASSLEVGEQYF; DNA: TGTGCCAGCAGCTTAGAGGTTGGGGAGCAGTACTTC
J: TRBJ1-3; size: once; V: TRBV6-6; D: -; CDR3: CASTIQGGYNTIYF; DNA: TGTGCCAGCACCATCCAGGGAGGTTATAACACCATATATTTT
J: TRBJ2-3; size: -; V: TRBV5-1; D: -; CDR3: CASSYRTSADTQYF; DNA: TGCGCCAGCAGCTACCGGACCTCCGCAGATACGCAGTATTTT
J: TRBJ1-4; size: -; V: TRBV19; D: -; CDR3: CASSPRQLRDEKLFF; DNA: TGTGCCAGTAGTCCCCGACAGCTGAGAGATGAAAAACTGTTTTTT
J: TRBJ1-2; size: -; V: TRBV29-1; D: -; CDR3: CSVEGTDYGYTF; DNA: TGCAGCGTTGAAGGGACAGACTATGGCTACACCTTC
J: TRBJ1-2; size: -; V: TRBV25-1; D: -; CDR3: CASSELSGYTF; DNA: TGTGCCAGCAGTGAATTGAGCGGCTACACCTTC
J: TRBJ2-5; size: -; V: TRBV11-2; D: -; CDR3: CASSASLGFETQYF; DNA: TGTGCCAGCAGCGCCTCTTTGGGGTTCGAGACCCAGTACTTC
J: TRBJ2-3; size: -; V: TRBV7-2; D: -; CDR3: CASSSYTDTQYF; DNA: TGTGCCAGCAGCTCTTATACAGATACGCAGTATTTT
J: TRBJ2-7; size: -; V: TRBV18; D: -; CDR3: CASSPPNNTYEQYF; DNA: TGTGCCAGCTCACCACCAAACAATACCTACGAGCAGTACTTC
J: TRBJ2-1; size: -; V: TRBV2; D: TRBD2; CDR3: CASTGLAGWSEQFF; DNA: TGTGCCAGCACTGGACTAGCGGGGTGGAGTGAGCAGTTCTTC
J: TRBJ2-7; size: -; V: TRBV6-2/TRBV6-3; D: TRBD1; CDR3: CASSTRQGAFEQYF; DNA: TGTGCCAGCAGTACCCGACAGGGGGCTTTCGAGCAGTACTTC
J: TRBJ2-7; size: -; V: TRBV7-2; D: TRBD1; CDR3: CASREAPGGSYEQYF; DNA: TGTGCCAGCAGGGAGGCTCCAGGGGGTTCCTACGAGCAGTACTTC
J: TRBJ1-3; size: -; V: TRBV5-1; D: -; CDR3: CASSLDGGGGNTIYF; DNA: TGCGCCAGCAGCTTGGATGGAGGCGGAGGAAACACCATATATTTT
J: TRBJ1-3; size: once; V: TRBV6-5; D: TRBD1; CDR3: CASRGTETLGNTIYF; DNA: TGTGCCAGCAGGGGGACAGAAACCCTTGGAAACACCATATATTTT
J: TRBJ2-1; size: -; V: TRBV5-4; D: -; CDR3: CASSSERADWNEQFF; DNA: TGTGCCAGCAGCTCAGAAAGAGCGGATTGGAATGAGCAGTTCTTC
J: TRBJ2-7; size: -; V: TRBV7-2; D: TRBD2; CDR3: CASSPRTSGGLYEQYF; DNA: TGTGCCAGCAGCCCTCGGACTAGCGGGGGGCTCTACGAGCAGTACTTC
J: TRBJ1-1; size: -; V: TRBV11-2; D: TRBD1; CDR3: CASSLNYRGKEAFF; DNA: TGTGCCAGCAGCCTAAATTACAGGGGAAAAGAAGCTTTCTTT
J: TRBJ2-1; size: -; V: TRBV7-6; D: -; CDR3: CASSLEHGSYNEQFF; DNA: TGTGCCAGCAGCTTAGAACACGGCTCCTACAATGAGCAGTTCTTC
J: TRBJ2-7; size: -; V: TRBV3-1/TRBV3-2; D: TRBD2; CDR3: CASSPSGREEQYF; DNA: TGTGCCAGCAGCCCCTCTGGGAGGGAGGAGCAGTACTTC
J: TRBJ2-2; size: -; V: TRBV19; D: -; CDR3: CASSIPGHGDTGELFF; DNA: TGTGCCAGTAGTATCCCCGGGCATGGTGACACCGGGGAGCTGTTTTTT
J: TRBJ2-5; size: -; V: TRBV15; D: -; CDR3: CATSRDGDKYQETQYF; DNA: TGTGCCACCAGCAGAGATGGGGACAAGTACCAAGAGACCCAGTACTTC
J: TRBJ2-7; size: -; V: TRBV7-9; D: -; CDR3: CASSLGPGVGYEQYF; DNA: TGTGCCAGCAGCCTTGGACCAGGGGTTGGTTACGAGCAGTACTTC
J: TRBJ1-6; size: -; V: TRBV27; D: -; CDR3: CASSPAVINSPLHF; DNA: TGTGCCAGCAGTCCCGCAGTGATAAATTCACCCCTCCACTTT
J: TRBJ2-1; size: -; V: TRBV19; D: TRBD2; CDR3: CASSIESHRLAGSSYNEQFF; DNA: TGTGCCAGTAGTATAGAATCGCACCGACTAGCGGGGTCCTCCTACAATGAGCAGTTCTTC
J: TRBJ2-3; size: -; V: TRBV5-8; D: -; CDR3: CASSLEGRSTDTQYF; DNA: TGTGCCAGCAGCTTGGAGGGCCGGTCGACAGATACGCAGTATTTT
J: TRBJ1-1; size: -; V: TRBV19; D: -; CDR3: CASSIRGVNTEAFF; DNA: TGTGCCAGTAGTATACGGGGAGTGAACACTGAAGCTTTCTTT
J: TRBJ1-2; size: -; V: TRBV19; D: -; CDR3: CACGPTGYYTF; DNA: TGTGCCTGCGGACCAACAGGGTACTACACCTTC